The 20 T cell receptor beta chains reported below all come from one sample, sequenced in a study of neurological immune-mediated disorders. TCRdb processed the 5' RACE reads anew with MiXCR; each CDR3 protein has one entry. The table lists roughly 18,000 distinct CDR3 sequences, 11% to 15% of them singletons. Source material: CD4+ T cells from blood. The receptors originated from a woman aged 55-70 years with HTLV-1-associated myelopathy (HAM/TSP).

In its sample, this clonotype is medium-sized. CDR3 loop: CASSLLTSMNTEAFF. CDR3 DNA sequence: TGCGCCAGCAGCCTGCTGACTTCGATGAACACTGAAGCTTTCTTT. The chain employs TRBV5-1 and TRBJ1-1; D is undetermined. The V and J ends lost 4 bases and 0 bases respectively, with 13 bases between them. Germline CDR1 and CDR2: SGHRS and YFSETQ. This CDR3 spans 15 amino acids.

Ten or more counts support this clonotype. J is TRBJ2-7 and V is TRBV11-2; tentatively, D is TRBD1 (6 bases). The length of the CDR3 is 14 residues. Per germline, CDR1 SGHAT and CDR2 FQNNGV. The ends were cut back, 2 bases at V and 3 bases at J, with 11 bases in the middle. Written as DNA, the CDR3 is TGTGCCAGCAGCTTAAGTCGACAGGTCTACGAGCAGTACTTC. Translated, it gives CASSLSRQVYEQYF.

This clonotype was recorded at least ten times. This chain uses TRBV6-2 or TRBV6-3 with TRBJ1-2; 9 bases are a match to TRBD1. Germline CDR1 reads MNHEY; CDR2 reads SVGEGT. CDR3 length: 15 amino acids. V dropped 4 bases and J dropped 3; count of bases not matched to a gene: 6. The CDR3 DNA follows: TGTGCCAGCAGTTCCATGGACAGGGGCTACTATGGCTACACCTTC. Protein sequence: CASSSMDRGYYGYTF.

This clonotype was seen many times. The rearrangement joins TRBV3-1 to TRBJ2-1; 8 bases are a match to TRBD2. There are 15 residues in the CDR3. After removal of 5 bases from V and 4 bases from J, the junction contained 7 bases not matched to a gene. Germline CDR1 reads LGHDT; CDR2 reads YNNKEL (reference sequence). The CDR3 loop reads CASSSTGTSYNEQFF. CDR3 in DNA: TGTGCCAGCAGCTCTACCGGGACTAGTTACAATGAGCAGTTCTTC.

At least ten counts were recorded for this clonotype. The rearrangement links TRBV27 to TRBJ2-7, with D hard to call. Trimming stripped 2 bases from V and 0 bases from J, with 11 bases between. The CDR3 has 15 residues. The germline V gene has CDR1 MNHEY and CDR2 SMNVEV (reference sequence). The CDR3 region is CASSLAAETSYEQYF. In DNA form, the CDR3 reads TGTGCCAGCAGTTTAGCGGCAGAAACCTCCTACGAGCAGTACTTC.

This clonotype showed up many times. This sequence joins TRBV7-2 and TRBJ2-2; unclear D gene. The V end was cut by 1 base, the J end by 5 bases, with 8 bases between. Germline CDR1 SGHTA, CDR2 FQGNSA. This CDR3 contains 14 residues. For the CDR3, the DNA is TGTGCCAGCAGCTTAGGCGGCCCAACCGGGGAGCTGTTTTTT. Translated: CASSLGGPTGELFF.

The table lists this clonotype with many counts. The chain uses TRBV7-2 and TRBJ2-4, with 7 nucleotides matching TRBD1. With V trimmed by 7 bases and J by 0 bases, 15 bases remained unmatched. Germline CDR1 SGHTA, CDR2 FQGNSA. CDR3 size: 18 residues. This chain's CDR3 is CASTPSPTGALAKNIQYF. CDR3 DNA: TGTGCCAGCACCCCAAGCCCCACAGGGGCCCTAGCCAAAAACATTCAGTACTTC.

This clonotype was observed at least ten times. The chain carries TRBV28 and TRBJ1-3; D not resolved. Trimming took off 5 bases at V and 0 bases at J, with 14 bases between the two ends. The CDR3 spans 16 residues. CDR1 MDHEN and CDR2 SYDVKM come from the germline V gene. The CDR3 coding sequence is TGTGCCAGCAGTCCACCGACGGTTAACTCTGGAAACACCATATATTTT. Its translation is CASSPPTVNSGNTIYF.

At least ten counts were recorded for this clonotype. The rearrangement links TRBV9 to TRBJ1-2; D is possibly TRBD1 (5 bases). The CDR3 totals 13 residues. CDR1 and CDR2 from the germline V gene are SGDLS and YYNGEE. Trimming took 4 bases from V and 5 from J, leaving 12 bases between them. CDR3 DNA sequence: TGTGCCAGCAGCCGGGAAGGGGCATATGGCTACACCTTC. Protein sequence: CASSREGAYGYTF.

At least ten counts were recorded for this clonotype. The J gene is TRBJ1-1, the V gene TRBV20-1, with D hard to call. CDR3 length equals 11 residues. Trimming pared 4 bases from V and 7 bases from J, leaving 10 bases between. Germline loops: CDR1 DFQATT, CDR2 SNEGSKA (reference sequence). This chain's CDR3 is CSAKGSSEAFF. Written as DNA, the CDR3 is TGCAGTGCTAAAGGGTCGAGTGAAGCTTTCTTT.

Sample share makes this clonotype medium-sized. The chain employs TRBV20-1 and TRBJ2-7, with 9 bases identical to TRBD1. The CDR3 length is 12 residues. Per germline, CDR1 DFQATT and CDR2 SNEGSKA (reference sequence). Germline trimming cut 5 bases from V and 3 bases from J; bases unmatched to any gene: 2. CDR3 DNA sequence: TGCAGTGCTGGACAGGGGATCTACGAGCAGTACTTC. It is translated as CSAGQGIYEQYF.

This rearrangement joins TRBV20-1 to TRBJ1-1; no reliable D call. CDR3 length equals 12 residues. Germline CDR1 reads DFQATT; CDR2 reads SNEGSKA (reference sequence). V shed 5 bases and J shed 11 bases, with 18 bases lying between them. The CDR3: CSAGRHCGQAFF. CDR3 sequence (DNA): TGCAGTGCTGGGAGACATTGCGGTCAGGCTTTCTTT.

This sequence joins TRBV20-1 and TRBJ2-1, with 12 bases lining up with TRBD2. V was pared by 4 bases and J by 5 bases, with 6 bases of the junction left unmatched. This CDR3 spans 15 amino acids. From germline, CDR1 is DFQATT and CDR2 SNEGSKA (reference sequence). The CDR3 sequence: CSAISSGRAHNEQFF. DNA for the CDR3: TGCAGTGCTATTTCTAGCGGGAGGGCCCACAATGAGCAGTTCTTC.

Many counts were recorded for this clonotype. The chain carries TRBV10-3 and TRBJ1-1; 8 bases fit TRBD1. The CDR3 has 15 amino acids. V shed 10 bases and J 0 bases; nucleotides not matched to a gene: 10. Germline V gene lookup returns CDR1 ENHRY and CDR2 SYGVKD. The CDR3 here is CATHGQGAVNTEAFF. CDR3 bases: TGTGCCACCCATGGGCAGGGGGCGGTGAACACTGAAGCTTTCTTT.

This clonotype was recorded at least ten times. The CDR3 sequence is CASSPGTGAEQYF. CDR3 in DNA: TGTGCCAGCAGCCCGGGGACAGGGGCCGAGCAGTACTTC. The chain combines TRBV7-9 with TRBJ2-7, with 10 bases aligning to TRBD1. The V gene end was trimmed by 5 bases and the J gene end by 6 bases; junction bases not matched to a gene: 4. CDR1 SEHNR and CDR2 FQNEAQ come from the germline V gene (reference sequence). This CDR3 spans 13 amino acids.

This clonotype was seen many times. The chain carries TRBV6-2 or TRBV6-3 and TRBJ2-3; D is perhaps TRBD1 (6 bases). Trimming removed 5 bases from V and 1 base from J, with 10 bases in between. This CDR3 is 14 amino acids long. Germline V CDR1 and CDR2: MNHEY, SVGEGT. The CDR3 DNA is TGTGCCAGCAGTGAGGGGGATCGCACAGATACGCAGTATTTT. It encodes CASSEGDRTDTQYF.

In its sample, this clonotype was seen many times. The chain links TRBV5-1 to TRBJ2-2, with D maybe TRBD2 (5 bases). V lost 7 bases to trimming and J lost 2 bases, with 15 bases between them. CDR1 and CDR2 from the germline V gene are SGHRS and YFSETQ. The CDR3 has 15 residues. CDR3 loop: CASREPGTNTGELFF. CDR3 bases: TGCGCCAGCCGGGAACCCGGAACAAACACCGGGGAGCTGTTTTTT.

This clonotype is judged medium-sized. This chain uses TRBV6-5 with TRBJ1-1, with a tentative D call TRBD1 (6 bases). The CDR3 totals 12 residues. The germline V gene has CDR1 MNHEY and CDR2 SVGAGI. V lost 7 bases and J lost 8, with 14 bases in between. CDR3 sequence reads: CASIKGTKEAFF. DNA for the CDR3: TGTGCCAGCATCAAAGGGACAAAAGAAGCTTTCTTT.

The sample holds many counts of this clonotype. V is TRBV7-8 and J is TRBJ2-1, with TRBD2 matching 7 bases. CDR3 length: 14 residues. Per germline, CDR1 SGHVS and CDR2 FQNEAQ. With V trimmed by 5 bases and J by 9 bases, 10 bases remained unmatched. The CDR3 bases are TGTGCCAGCAGCATGGGTGGGGGGGTCGGTGAGCAGTTCTTC. It specifies CASSMGGGVGEQFF.

Many counts were recorded for this clonotype. The chain couples TRBV18 to TRBJ2-5; weak D call: TRBD1 (5 bases). Germline loops: CDR1 KGHSH, CDR2 LQKENI. This CDR3 spans 14 amino acids. Between the trimmed V and J ends, which lost 6 bases and 2 bases, there was a span of 13 bases. CDR3 region: CASSTLGVQETQYF. As DNA, the CDR3 is TGTGCCAGCTCTACCTTAGGGGTTCAAGAGACCCAGTACTTC.